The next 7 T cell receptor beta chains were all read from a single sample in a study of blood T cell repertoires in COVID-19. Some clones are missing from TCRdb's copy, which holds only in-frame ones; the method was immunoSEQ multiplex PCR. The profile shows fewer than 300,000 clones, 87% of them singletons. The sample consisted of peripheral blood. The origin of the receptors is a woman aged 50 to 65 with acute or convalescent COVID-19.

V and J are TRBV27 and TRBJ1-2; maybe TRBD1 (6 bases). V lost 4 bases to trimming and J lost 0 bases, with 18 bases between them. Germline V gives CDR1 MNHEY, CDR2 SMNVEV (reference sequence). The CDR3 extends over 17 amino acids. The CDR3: CASSSRGQGGSNYGYTF. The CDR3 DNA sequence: TGTGCCAGCAGTTCCAGGGGCCAGGGCGGGTCTAACTATGGCTACACCTTC.

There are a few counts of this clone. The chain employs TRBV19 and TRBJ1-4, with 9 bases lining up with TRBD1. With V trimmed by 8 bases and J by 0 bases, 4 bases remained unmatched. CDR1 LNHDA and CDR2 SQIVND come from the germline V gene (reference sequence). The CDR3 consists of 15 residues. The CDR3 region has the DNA TGTGCCAGTGGGACAGGGAGTGCAACTAATGAAAAACTGTTTTTT. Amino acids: CASGTGSATNEKLFF.

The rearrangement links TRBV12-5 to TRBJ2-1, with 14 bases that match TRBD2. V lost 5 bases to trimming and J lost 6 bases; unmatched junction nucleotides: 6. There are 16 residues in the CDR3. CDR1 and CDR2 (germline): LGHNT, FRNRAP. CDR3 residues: CASGGTSGSISNEQFF. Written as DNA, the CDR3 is TGTGCTAGTGGTGGGACTAGCGGGAGCATCAGCAATGAGCAGTTCTTC.

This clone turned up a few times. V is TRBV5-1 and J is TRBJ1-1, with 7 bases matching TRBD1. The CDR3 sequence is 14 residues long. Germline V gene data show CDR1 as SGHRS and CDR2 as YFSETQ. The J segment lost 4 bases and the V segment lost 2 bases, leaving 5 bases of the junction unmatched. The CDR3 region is CASSFPGGSTEAFF. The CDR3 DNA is TGCGCCAGCAGCTTCCCAGGGGGGTCCACTGAAGCTTTCTTT.

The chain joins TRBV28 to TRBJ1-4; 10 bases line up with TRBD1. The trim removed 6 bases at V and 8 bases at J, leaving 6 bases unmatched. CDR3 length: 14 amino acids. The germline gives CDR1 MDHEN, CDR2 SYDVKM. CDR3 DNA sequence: TGTGCCAGCAGAAGACAGGGGGCGGACGAAAAACTGTTTTTT. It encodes CASRRQGADEKLFF. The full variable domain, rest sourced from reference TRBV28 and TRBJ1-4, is DVKVTQSSRYLVKRTGEKVFLECVQDMDHENMFWYRQDPGLGLRLIYFSYDVKMKEKGDIPEGYSVSREKKERFSLILESASTNQTSMYLCASRRQGADEKLFFGSGTQLSVL.

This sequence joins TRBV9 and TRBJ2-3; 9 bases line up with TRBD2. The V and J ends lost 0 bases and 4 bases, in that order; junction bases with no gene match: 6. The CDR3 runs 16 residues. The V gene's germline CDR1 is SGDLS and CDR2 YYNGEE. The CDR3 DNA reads TGTGCCAGCAGCGTAGGGCTAGCGGGATCGGCAGATACGCAGTATTTT. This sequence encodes CASSVGLAGSADTQYF.

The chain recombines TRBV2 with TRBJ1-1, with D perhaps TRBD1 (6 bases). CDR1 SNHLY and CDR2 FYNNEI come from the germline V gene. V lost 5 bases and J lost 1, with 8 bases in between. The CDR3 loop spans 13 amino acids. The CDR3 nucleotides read TGTGCCAGCAGTACGACAGGGAACACTGAAGCTTTCTTT. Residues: CASSTTGNTEAFF.